The present T cell receptor (beta chain) was sequenced within a study of OX40 agonist ivuxolimab in advanced cancers. V dropped 11 bases and J dropped 5; count of bases not matched to a gene: 7. This CDR3 has 13 amino acids. Looked up from germline, CDR1 is MNHEY and CDR2 is SVGAGI. TCRdb keeps only in-frame clones here, not all; method: immunoSEQ multiplex PCR. This sample yields tens of thousands of clones, of which 85% to 90% are seen a single time; roughly 0.98% belongs to the top ten. This TCR was recovered from an adult with an advanced solid tumor such as melanoma, head and neck, liver or kidney cancer. The V gene is TRBV6-5, the J gene TRBJ2-7, with 12 bases that match TRBD2. Sequencing was performed on CD4+ or CD8+ T cells sorted from blood, taken in a trial of the OX40 agonist ivuxolimab. This CDR3 reads CAAWTSGDHEQYF. In DNA form, the CDR3 reads TGTGCCGCTTGGACTAGCGGGGACCACGAGCAGTACTTC.